The rows below give T cell receptor beta chains drawn from one sample of a study of blood T cell repertoires in COVID-19. Repertoires were generated with immunoSEQ multiplex PCR, while TCRdb's copy carries only in-frame clones and drops some. The sample shows tens of thousands of clones, roughly 80% of them seen only once. Sequences were obtained from peripheral blood. These receptors originate from a human donor in a cohort sampled during active COVID-19. CDR3s include the opening cysteine and the closing phenylalanine or tryptophan. A D gene is named only where the DNA matches it firmly. Only part of the rows carry a size: once, few, many, or a class if the clone is expanded.

D gene: TRBD1
V gene: TRBV9
J gene: TRBJ1-4
clone size: -
CDR3 length: 15
CDR3 protein: CASSVRGQNNEKLFF
CDR3 DNA: TGTGCCAGCAGCGTAAGGGGACAGAATAATGAAAAACTGTTTTTT

D gene: -
V gene: TRBV5-4
J gene: TRBJ2-7
clone size: few
CDR3 length: 15
CDR3 protein: CASSLEFRGWYEQYF
CDR3 DNA: TGTGCCAGCAGCTTGGAGTTTAGAGGTTGGTACGAGCAGTACTTC

D gene: TRBD2
V gene: TRBV2
J gene: TRBJ2-6
clone size: -
CDR3 length: 17
CDR3 protein: CASSESAGASGANVLTF
CDR3 DNA: TGTGCCAGCAGTGAGTCAGCGGGAGCATCTGGGGCCAACGTCCTGACTTTC

D gene: TRBD2
V gene: TRBV14
J gene: TRBJ2-1
clone size: -
CDR3 length: 16
CDR3 protein: CASSPITSGGANEQFF
CDR3 DNA: TGTGCCAGCAGCCCAATAACTAGCGGGGGGGCCAATGAGCAGTTCTTC

D gene: TRBD1
V gene: TRBV7-9
J gene: TRBJ1-2
clone size: -
CDR3 length: 14
CDR3 protein: CASSQGQGLGGYTF
CDR3 DNA: TGTGCCAGCAGCCAGGGACAGGGTTTAGGGGGCTACACCTTC

D gene: -
V gene: TRBV4-1
J gene: TRBJ1-6
clone size: few
CDR3 length: 15
CDR3 protein: CASSPPVPRDSPLHF
CDR3 DNA: TGCGCCAGCAGCCCCCCCGTCCCTCGGGATTCACCCCTCCACTTT

D gene: TRBD1
V gene: TRBV5-1
J gene: TRBJ1-2
clone size: -
CDR3 length: 14
CDR3 protein: CASSLERQGSGYTF
CDR3 DNA: TGCGCCAGCAGCTTGGAGCGACAGGGGTCTGGCTACACCTTC

D gene: TRBD1
V gene: TRBV10-1
J gene: TRBJ2-5
clone size: -
CDR3 length: 15
CDR3 protein: CASSSGTGGQETQYF
CDR3 DNA: TGCGCCAGCAGTTCCGGGACAGGGGGACAAGAGACCCAGTACTTC

D gene: -
V gene: TRBV5-4
J gene: TRBJ1-1
clone size: -
CDR3 length: 15
CDR3 protein: CASSFYDRQNTEAFF
CDR3 DNA: TGTGCCAGCAGCTTCTACGACAGGCAGAACACTGAAGCTTTCTTT

D gene: TRBD1
V gene: TRBV18
J gene: TRBJ2-7
clone size: few
CDR3 length: 12
CDR3 protein: CASSDNRGEQYF
CDR3 DNA: TGTGCCAGCTCAGATAACAGGGGTGAGCAGTACTTC

D gene: TRBD2
V gene: TRBV7-2
J gene: TRBJ2-2
clone size: -
CDR3 length: 15
CDR3 protein: CASRLTSGDTGELFF
CDR3 DNA: TGTGCCAGCAGGTTGACTAGCGGGGACACCGGGGAGCTGTTTTTT

D gene: TRBD1
V gene: TRBV5-1
J gene: TRBJ2-5
clone size: -
CDR3 length: 15
CDR3 protein: CASSSGTGGGETQYF
CDR3 DNA: TGCGCCAGCAGCTCCGGGACAGGGGGAGGGGAGACCCAGTACTTC

D gene: -
V gene: TRBV7-3
J gene: TRBJ1-1
clone size: -
CDR3 length: 15
CDR3 protein: CASSLEPLMNTEAFF
CDR3 DNA: TGTGCCAGCAGCTTAGAGCCGCTGATGAACACTGAAGCTTTCTTT

D gene: -
V gene: TRBV27
J gene: TRBJ1-2
clone size: -
CDR3 length: 13
CDR3 protein: CASSPRGGYGYTF
CDR3 DNA: TGTGCCAGCAGTCCCCGGGGTGGCTATGGCTACACCTTC

D gene: -
V gene: TRBV5-1
J gene: TRBJ1-2
clone size: -
CDR3 length: 15
CDR3 protein: CASSYAGMTNYGYTF
CDR3 DNA: TGCGCCAGCAGCTACGCAGGGATGACTAACTATGGCTACACCTTC

D gene: TRBD1
V gene: TRBV5-1
J gene: TRBJ1-4
clone size: -
CDR3 length: 15
CDR3 protein: CASSYTGGLNEKLFF
CDR3 DNA: TGCGCCAGCAGCTATACAGGGGGGCTAAATGAAAAACTGTTTTTT

D gene: TRBD2
V gene: TRBV2
J gene: TRBJ2-7
clone size: few
CDR3 length: 15
CDR3 protein: CASRTSGGSSYEQYF
CDR3 DNA: TGTGCCAGCAGGACAAGCGGGGGGAGCTCCTACGAGCAGTACTTC

D gene: -
V gene: TRBV29-1
J gene: TRBJ1-1
clone size: few
CDR3 length: 13
CDR3 protein: CSVDRGRVTEAFF
CDR3 DNA: TGCAGCGTTGACAGGGGAAGGGTCACTGAAGCTTTCTTT

D gene: -
V gene: TRBV5-1
J gene: TRBJ1-1
clone size: -
CDR3 length: 18
CDR3 protein: CASTTGGGHPGMNTEAFF
CDR3 DNA: TGCGCCAGCACTACTGGAGGTGGGCACCCTGGGATGAACACTGAAGCTTTCTTT

D gene: TRBD1
V gene: TRBV9
J gene: TRBJ1-1
clone size: -
CDR3 length: 13
CDR3 protein: CASSVGQGAEAFF
CDR3 DNA: TGTGCCAGCAGCGTCGGACAGGGAGCTGAAGCTTTCTTT

D gene: -
V gene: TRBV29-1
J gene: TRBJ1-1
clone size: -
CDR3 length: 13
CDR3 protein: CSVADNSNTEAFF
CDR3 DNA: TGCAGCGTTGCTGACAATTCGAACACTGAAGCTTTCTTT

D gene: TRBD1
V gene: TRBV24-1
J gene: TRBJ1-2
clone size: -
CDR3 length: 16
CDR3 protein: CATSDSTGGALYGYTF
CDR3 DNA: TGTGCCACCAGTGATTCGACAGGGGGCGCGCTCTATGGCTACACCTTC

D gene: -
V gene: TRBV21-1
J gene: TRBJ2-1
clone size: -
CDR3 length: 13
CDR3 protein: CASSKKSGGKQFF
CDR3 DNA: TGTGCCAGCAGCAAAAAAAGCGGGGGGAAGCAGTTCTTC

D gene: TRBD1
V gene: TRBV14
J gene: TRBJ1-6
clone size: -
CDR3 length: 15
CDR3 protein: CASSLQGSRNSPLHF
CDR3 DNA: TGTGCCAGCAGCCTACAGGGGTCGCGGAATTCACCCCTCCACTTT